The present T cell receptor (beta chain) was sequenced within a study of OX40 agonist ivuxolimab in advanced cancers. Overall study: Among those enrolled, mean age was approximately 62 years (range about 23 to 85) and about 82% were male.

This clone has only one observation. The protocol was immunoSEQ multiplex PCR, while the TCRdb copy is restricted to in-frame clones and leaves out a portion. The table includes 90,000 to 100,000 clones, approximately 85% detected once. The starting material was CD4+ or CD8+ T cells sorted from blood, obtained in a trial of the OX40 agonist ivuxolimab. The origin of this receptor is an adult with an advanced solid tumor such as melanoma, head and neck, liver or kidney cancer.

In DNA, the CDR3 is TGTGCCAGCAGTTCTCCCCCGAAATTCACAGATACGCAGTATTTT. As protein: CASSSPPKFTDTQYF. This chain uses TRBV27 with TRBJ2-3; no clear D. Between the trimmed V and J ends, which lost 4 bases and 2 bases, there was a span of 13 bases. This CDR3 is built from 15 residues. CDR1 is MNHEY and CDR2 is SMNVEV in the germline V gene (reference sequence).